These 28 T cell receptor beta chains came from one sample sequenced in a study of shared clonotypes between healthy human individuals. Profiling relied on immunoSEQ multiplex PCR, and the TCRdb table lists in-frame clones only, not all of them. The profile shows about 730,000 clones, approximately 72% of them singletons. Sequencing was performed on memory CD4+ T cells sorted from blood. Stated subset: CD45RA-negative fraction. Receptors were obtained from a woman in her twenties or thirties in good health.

The CDR3 loop is CASKRQDRTGELFF. The CDR3 DNA sequence: TGTGCCAGCAAGAGACAGGATCGTACCGGGGAGCTGTTTTTT. V is TRBV6-5 and J is TRBJ2-2, with D perhaps matching TRBD1 (6 bases). Deletions cut 7 bases from V and 5 bases from J, with 14 bases between. Germline CDR1 and CDR2: MNHEY and SVGAGI. The CDR3 has 14 amino acids.

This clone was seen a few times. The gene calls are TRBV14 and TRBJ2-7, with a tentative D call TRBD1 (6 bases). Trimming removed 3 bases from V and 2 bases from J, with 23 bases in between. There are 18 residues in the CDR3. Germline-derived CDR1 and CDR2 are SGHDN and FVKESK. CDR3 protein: CASSHSTTPDRTTYEQYF. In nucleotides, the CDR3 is TGTGCCAGCAGCCATTCAACCACCCCCGACAGGACCACCTACGAGCAGTACTTC.

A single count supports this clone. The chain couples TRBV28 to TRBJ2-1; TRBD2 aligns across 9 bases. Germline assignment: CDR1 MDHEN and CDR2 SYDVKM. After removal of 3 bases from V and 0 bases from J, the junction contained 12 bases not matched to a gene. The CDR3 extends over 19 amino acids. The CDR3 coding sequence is TGTGCCAGCAGTTTGGGGTCCCATCTAGCGGGGAGCTCCTACAATGAGCAGTTCTTC. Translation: CASSLGSHLAGSSYNEQFF. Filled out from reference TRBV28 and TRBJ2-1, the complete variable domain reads DVKVTQSSRYLVKRTGEKVFLECVQDMDHENMFWYRQDPGLGLRLIYFSYDVKMKEKGDIPEGYSVSREKKERFSLILESASTNQTSMYLCASSLGSHLAGSSYNEQFFGPGTRLTVL.

CDR3 region: CASTVAMSSYEQYF. CDR3 bases: TGTGCCAGCACCGTAGCGATGAGCTCCTACGAGCAGTACTTC. V usage is TRBV6-1 and J usage is TRBJ2-7; D possibly corresponds to TRBD2 (5 bases). Per the germline V gene, CDR1 is MNHNS and CDR2 is SASEGT. CDR3 length: 14 residues. The germline V and J ends were trimmed by 7 bases and 0 bases, with 13 bases remaining between them.

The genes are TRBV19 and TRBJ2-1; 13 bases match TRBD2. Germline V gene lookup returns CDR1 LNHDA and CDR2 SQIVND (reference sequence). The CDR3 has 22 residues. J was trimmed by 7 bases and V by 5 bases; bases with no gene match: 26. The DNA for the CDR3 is TGTGCCAGTAGTCCGCGGGCGGTAGGGACTAGCGGGACCGTAACGTTTAGGAATGAGCAGTTCTTC. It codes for CASSPRAVGTSGTVTFRNEQFF.

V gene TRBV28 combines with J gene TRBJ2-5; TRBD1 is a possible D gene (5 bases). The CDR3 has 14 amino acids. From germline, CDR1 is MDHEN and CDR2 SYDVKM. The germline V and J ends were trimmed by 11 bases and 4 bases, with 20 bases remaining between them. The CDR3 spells CAVDQAGIGETQYF. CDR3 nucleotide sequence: TGTGCCGTCGACCAGGCAGGGATCGGAGAGACCCAGTACTTC. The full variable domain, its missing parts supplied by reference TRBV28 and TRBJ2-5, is DVKVTQSSRYLVKRTGEKVFLECVQDMDHENMFWYRQDPGLGLRLIYFSYDVKMKEKGDIPEGYSVSREKKERFSLILESASTNQTSMYLCAVDQAGIGETQYFGPGTRLLVL.

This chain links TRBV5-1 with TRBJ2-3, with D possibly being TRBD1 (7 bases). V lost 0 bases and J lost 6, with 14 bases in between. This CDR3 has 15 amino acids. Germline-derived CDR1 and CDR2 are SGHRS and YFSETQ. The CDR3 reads CASSLADRDLDTQYF. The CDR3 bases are TGCGCCAGCAGCTTGGCAGACAGGGACTTGGATACGCAGTATTTT.

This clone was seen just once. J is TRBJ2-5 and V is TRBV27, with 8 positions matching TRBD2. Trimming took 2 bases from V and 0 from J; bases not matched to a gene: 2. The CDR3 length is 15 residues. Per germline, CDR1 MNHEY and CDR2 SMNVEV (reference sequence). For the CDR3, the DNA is TGTGCCAGCAGTTTACCACTAGCGGACCAAGAGACCCAGTACTTC. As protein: CASSLPLADQETQYF.

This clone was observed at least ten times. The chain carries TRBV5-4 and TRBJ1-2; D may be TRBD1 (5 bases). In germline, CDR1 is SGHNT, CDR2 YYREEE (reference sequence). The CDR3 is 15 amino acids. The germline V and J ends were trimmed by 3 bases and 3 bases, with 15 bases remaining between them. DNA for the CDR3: TGTGCCAGCAGCTGGGGGACGGAGGCCGACTATGGCTACACCTTC. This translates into CASSWGTEADYGYTF.

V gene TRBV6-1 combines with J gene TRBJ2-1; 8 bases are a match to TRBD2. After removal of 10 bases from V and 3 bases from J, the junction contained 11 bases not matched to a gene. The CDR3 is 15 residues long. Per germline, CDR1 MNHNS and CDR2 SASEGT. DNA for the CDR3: TGTGCCATTCGGGAGGGAGCGGTGGACTACAATGAGCAGTTCTTC. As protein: CAIREGAVDYNEQFF.

CDR3 coding DNA: TGTGCCAGCAGTTCCGCTAGGGACAGGGGGCGCGAGACCCAGTACTTC. Protein product: CASSSARDRGRETQYF. V usage is TRBV7-9 and J usage is TRBJ2-5, with TRBD1 matching over 12 bases. The CDR3 has 16 residues. Germline values: CDR1 SEHNR, CDR2 FQNEAQ (reference sequence). V dropped 6 bases and J dropped 5; count of bases not matched to a gene: 10.

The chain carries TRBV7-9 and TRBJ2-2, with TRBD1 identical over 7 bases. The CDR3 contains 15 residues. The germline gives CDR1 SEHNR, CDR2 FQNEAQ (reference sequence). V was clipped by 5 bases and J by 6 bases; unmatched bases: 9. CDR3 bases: TGTGCCAGCAGCCTTGAGACAGGGTGGGCCGGGGAGCTGTTTTTT. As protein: CASSLETGWAGELFF.

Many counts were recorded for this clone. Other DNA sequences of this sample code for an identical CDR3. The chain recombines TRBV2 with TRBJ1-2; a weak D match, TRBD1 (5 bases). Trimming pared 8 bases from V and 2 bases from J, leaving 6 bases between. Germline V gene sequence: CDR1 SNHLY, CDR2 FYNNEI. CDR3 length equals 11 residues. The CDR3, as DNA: TGTGCCAGCTCAGGGAACTATGGCTACACCTTC. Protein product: CASSGNYGYTF.

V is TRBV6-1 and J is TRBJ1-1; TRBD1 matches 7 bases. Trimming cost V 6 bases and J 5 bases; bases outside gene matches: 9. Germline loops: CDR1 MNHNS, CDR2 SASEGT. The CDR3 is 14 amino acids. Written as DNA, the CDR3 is TGTGCCAGCAGGATGGGACAGAAGGAGACTGAAGCTTTCTTT. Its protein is CASRMGQKETEAFF.

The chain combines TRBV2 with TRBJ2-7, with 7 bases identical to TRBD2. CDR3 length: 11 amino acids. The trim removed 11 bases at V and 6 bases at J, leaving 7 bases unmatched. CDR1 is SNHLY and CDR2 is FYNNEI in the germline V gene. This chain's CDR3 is CAGRWGGEQYF. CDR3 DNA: TGTGCCGGACGGTGGGGGGGCGAGCAGTACTTC.

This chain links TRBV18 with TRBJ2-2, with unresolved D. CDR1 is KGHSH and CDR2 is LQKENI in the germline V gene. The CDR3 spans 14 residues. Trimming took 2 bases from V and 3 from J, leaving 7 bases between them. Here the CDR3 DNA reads TGTGCCAGCTCACCAGTTCTAGACACCGGGGAGCTGTTTTTT. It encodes CASSPVLDTGELFF.

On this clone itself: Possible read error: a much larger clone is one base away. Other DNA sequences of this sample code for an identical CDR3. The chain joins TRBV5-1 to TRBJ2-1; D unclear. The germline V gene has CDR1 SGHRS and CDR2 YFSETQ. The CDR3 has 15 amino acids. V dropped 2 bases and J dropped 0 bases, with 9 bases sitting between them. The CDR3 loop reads CASSFDSSSYNEQFF. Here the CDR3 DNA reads TGCGCCAGCAGCTTTGACTCAAGCTCCTACAATGAGCAGTTCTTC.

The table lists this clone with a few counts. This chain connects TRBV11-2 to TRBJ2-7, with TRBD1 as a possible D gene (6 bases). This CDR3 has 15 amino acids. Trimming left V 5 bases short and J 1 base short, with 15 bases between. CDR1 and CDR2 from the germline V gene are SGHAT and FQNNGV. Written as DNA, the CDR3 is TGTGCCAGCAGCGGCGGCGGTACAGGGTCCTACGAGCAGTACTTC. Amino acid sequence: CASSGGGTGSYEQYF.

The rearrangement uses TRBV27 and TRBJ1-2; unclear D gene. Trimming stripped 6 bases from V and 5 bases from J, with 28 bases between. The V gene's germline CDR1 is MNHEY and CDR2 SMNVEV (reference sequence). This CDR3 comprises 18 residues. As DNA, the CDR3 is TGTGCCAGCAGCAACGACGCGACGAGCCGATTGAAGCCATATGGCTACACCTTC. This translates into CASSNDATSRLKPYGYTF.

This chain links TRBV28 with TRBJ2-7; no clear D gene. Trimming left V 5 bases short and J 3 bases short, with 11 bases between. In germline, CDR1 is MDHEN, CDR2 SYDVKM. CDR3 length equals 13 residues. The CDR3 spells CASSPPHDYEQYF. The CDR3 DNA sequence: TGTGCCAGCAGTCCACCCCATGACTACGAGCAGTACTTC.

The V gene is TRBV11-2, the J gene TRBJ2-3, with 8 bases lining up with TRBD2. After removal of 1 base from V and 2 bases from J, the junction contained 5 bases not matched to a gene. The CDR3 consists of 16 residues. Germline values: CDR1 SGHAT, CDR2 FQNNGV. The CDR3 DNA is TGTGCCAGCAGCTTAGGAGGCGGGAGGACCACAGATACGCAGTATTTT. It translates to CASSLGGGRTTDTQYF.

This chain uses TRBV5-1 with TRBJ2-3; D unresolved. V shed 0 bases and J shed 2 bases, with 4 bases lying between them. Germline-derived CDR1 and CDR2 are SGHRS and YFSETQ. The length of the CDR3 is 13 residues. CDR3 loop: CASSLDVTDTQYF. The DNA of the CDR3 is TGCGCCAGCAGCTTGGATGTCACAGATACGCAGTATTTT.

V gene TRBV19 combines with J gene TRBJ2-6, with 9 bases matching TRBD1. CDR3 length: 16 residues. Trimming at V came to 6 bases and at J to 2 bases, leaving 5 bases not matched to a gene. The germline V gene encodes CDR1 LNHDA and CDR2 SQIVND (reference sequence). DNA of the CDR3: TGTGCCAGTAGCGGGACAGGGAAGGCTGGGGCCAACGTCCTGACTTTC. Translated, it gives CASSGTGKAGANVLTF.

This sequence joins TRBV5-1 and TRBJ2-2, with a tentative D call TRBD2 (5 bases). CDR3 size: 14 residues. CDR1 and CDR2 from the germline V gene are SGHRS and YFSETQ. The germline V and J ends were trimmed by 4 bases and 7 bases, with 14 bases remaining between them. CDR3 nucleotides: TGCGCCAGCAGCCATACGAGGGCTGGCGGGGAGCTGTTTTTT. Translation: CASSHTRAGGELFF. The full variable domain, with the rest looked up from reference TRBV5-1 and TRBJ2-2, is KAGVTQTPRYLIKTRGQQVTLSCSPISGHRSVSWYQQTPGQGLQFLFEYFSETQRNKGNFPGRFSGRQFSNSRSEMNVSTLELGDSALYLCASSHTRAGGELFFGEGSRLTVL.

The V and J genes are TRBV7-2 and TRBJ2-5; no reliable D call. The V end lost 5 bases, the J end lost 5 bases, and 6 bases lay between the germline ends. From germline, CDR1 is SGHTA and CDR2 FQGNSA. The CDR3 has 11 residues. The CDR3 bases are TGTGCCAGCAGCCAGTGGGAGACCCAGTACTTC. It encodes CASSQWETQYF.

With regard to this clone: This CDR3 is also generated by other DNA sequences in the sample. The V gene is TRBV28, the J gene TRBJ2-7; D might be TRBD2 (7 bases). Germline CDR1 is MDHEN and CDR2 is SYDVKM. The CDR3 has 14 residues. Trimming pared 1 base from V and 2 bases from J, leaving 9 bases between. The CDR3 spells CASSLSGGPYEQYF. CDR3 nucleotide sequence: TGTGCCAGCAGTTTATCGGGGGGCCCCTACGAGCAGTACTTC.

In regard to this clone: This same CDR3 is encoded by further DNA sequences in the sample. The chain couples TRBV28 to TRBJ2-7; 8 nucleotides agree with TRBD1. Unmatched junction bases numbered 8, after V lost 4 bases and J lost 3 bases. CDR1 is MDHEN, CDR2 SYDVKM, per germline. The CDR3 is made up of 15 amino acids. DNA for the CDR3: TGTGCCAGCAGTTCCTCCGGGACAGGAAGCTACGAGCAGTACTTC. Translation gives CASSSSGTGSYEQYF.

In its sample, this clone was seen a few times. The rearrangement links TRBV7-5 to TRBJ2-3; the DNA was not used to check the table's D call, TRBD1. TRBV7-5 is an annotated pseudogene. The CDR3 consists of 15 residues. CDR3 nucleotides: TGTGTCAGAAGCTTAGGGGGGCGGCTCACAGATACGCAGTATTTT. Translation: CVRSLGGRLTDTQYF.